A selection of T cell receptor beta chains follows, all from one sample in a study of cytomegalovirus exposure and HLA in healthy donors. TCRdb's copy holds only in-frame clones and misses some; the assay was immunoSEQ multiplex PCR. Of some 160,000 clones listed, more than 70% are singletons. The source material was PBMCs. Source of these receptors: a young man in good health and CMV-seronegative. Each CDR3 is given with its conserved first and last residue.

v_gene,j_gene,CDR3aa
TRBV29-1,TRBJ1-1,CSVVRDIEAFF
TRBV2,TRBJ2-7,CAGGQETYEQYF
TRBV6-4,TRBJ2-2,CASSEWQGSTGELFF
TRBV5-1,TRBJ2-3,CASSPGQETDTQYF
TRBV14,TRBJ2-7,CASSQLDRPYEQYF
TRBV5-1,TRBJ2-3,CASRGGDGTDTQYF
TRBV5-8,TRBJ1-5,CASSFGTDLGQPQHF
TRBV18,TRBJ2-7,CASSPPDRVAYEQYF
TRBV5-1,TRBJ1-1,CASSLGRVAEAFF
TRBV19,TRBJ2-4,CASSMGQKNIQYF
TRBV4-2,TRBJ2-3,CASTQSRNLGTDTQYF
TRBV27,TRBJ2-3,CATTGDTSGTDTQYF
TRBV28,TRBJ2-1,CASGDPSGYNEQFF
TRBV28,TRBJ1-5,CASSLRGNSNQPQHF
TRBV18,TRBJ1-5,CASSPPGISGNQPQHF
TRBV5-6,TRBJ2-1,CASSRTQGSRDEQFF
TRBV19,TRBJ2-1,CASSIRSSTGQFF
TRBV13,TRBJ2-1,CASSLGTSGYNEQFF
TRBV4-1,TRBJ1-3,CASSHPPDRGNTIYF
TRBV18,TRBJ2-5,CASSPRHGLEETQYF
TRBV7-9,TRBJ2-7,CASSKASGGIYEQYF
TRBV27,TRBJ1-5,CASSPGNQPQHF
TRBV11-3,TRBJ2-7,CASSLSRGKVGSFSYEQYF
TRBV5-1,TRBJ2-7,CASSLVGGSSYEQYF
TRBV13,TRBJ2-1,CASSPGGGSSYNEQFF
TRBV28,TRBJ1-2,CATPGQNYGYTF
TRBV13,TRBJ1-5,CASSLDGGQPQHF
TRBV27,TRBJ2-4,CASSEGRSGAKNIQYF
TRBV15,TRBJ2-5,CATSSVRTGWWTQYF
TRBV29-1,TRBJ2-7,CSVEEAGKKQYF
TRBV2,TRBJ2-1,CASGALAEFNEQFF
TRBV27,TRBJ2-6,CASNRAGANVLTF
TRBV28,TRBJ1-1,CASSLRGTYTEAFF
TRBV28,TRBJ1-1,CASRPWARNTEAFF
TRBV6-1,TRBJ2-3,CASSQTGRDTQYF
TRBV5-1,TRBJ1-4,CASSLGDRVRANEKLFF
TRBV18,TRBJ2-6,CASSPLRTGTSGANVLTF
TRBV28,TRBJ1-6,CASSLLTGGGSPLHF
TRBV10-3,TRBJ1-2,CAIRAGGYNYGYTF
TRBV11-2,TRBJ1-3,CASSRIKGGLGGNTIYF
TRBV5-1,TRBJ2-6,CASSGREKAGANVLTF
TRBV7-6,TRBJ1-5,CASSGGYNQPQHF
TRBV13,TRBJ2-2,CASSSQTDRGRTGELFF
TRBV4-2,TRBJ1-5,CASSLDREGIKPQHF
TRBV25-1,TRBJ1-1,CASSEQGLVTEAFF
TRBV7-8,TRBJ2-1,CASSLSGAGNEQFF